These T cell receptor beta chains were read from a single sample in a study of shared clonotypes between healthy human individuals. Sequenced by immunoSEQ multiplex PCR; TCRdb stores in-frame clones only, minus some. The sample lists 500,000 to 550,000 clones, roughly 95% occurring once. Sequencing used naive CD4+ T cells sorted from blood. The receptors were gathered from a woman aged 30 to 39 in good health. The CDR3 runs from the conserved cysteine through the conserved F or W. A D gene is named only where the DNA matches it firmly. Clone size appears in some rows only: once, few, many, or a class for an expanded clone.

V	J	size	D	CDR3	DNA
TRBV10-3	TRBJ2-5	.	.	CAISGEGEETQYF	TGTGCCATCAGTGGCGAAGGGGAAGAGACCCAGTACTTC
TRBV5-1	TRBJ1-4	.	.	CASSDQRGWNEKLFF	TGCGCCAGCAGTGATCAAAGGGGGTGGAATGAAAAACTGTTTTTT
TRBV6-1	TRBJ1-1	.	.	CASSVQGWGTEAFF	TGTGCCAGCAGTGTACAGGGATGGGGCACTGAAGCTTTCTTT
TRBV28	TRBJ2-5	.	.	CASTPGTQETQYF	TGTGCCAGCACCCCCGGGACGCAAGAGACCCAGTACTTC
TRBV4-1	TRBJ2-1	.	TRBD2	CASSQDSLADYNEQFF	TGCGCCAGCAGCCAAGACTCACTAGCGGACTACAATGAGCAGTTCTTC
TRBV28	TRBJ2-7	.	TRBD2	CASSFGGASGILEQYF	TGTGCCAGCAGTTTTGGAGGGGCTAGCGGGATTCTCGAGCAGTACTTC
TRBV30	TRBJ1-3	.	.	CAWTGVSGNTIYF	TGTGCCTGGACAGGGGTCTCTGGAAACACCATATATTTT
TRBV27	TRBJ2-1	.	.	CASRRGNEQFF	TGTGCCAGCCGAAGAGGGAATGAGCAGTTCTTC
TRBV7-2	TRBJ2-1	.	.	CASSLQDYNEQFF	TGTGCCAGCAGCTTACAGGACTACAATGAGCAGTTCTTC
TRBV28	TRBJ1-5	.	.	CASSFGLEVLSNQPQHF	TGTGCCAGCAGTTTCGGGTTGGAGGTGCTGAGCAATCAGCCCCAGCATTTT
TRBV28	TRBJ2-7	.	.	CAAGNTYEQYF	TGTGCCGCGGGGAACACCTACGAGCAGTACTTC
TRBV18	TRBJ2-3	.	.	CASSPSTGVSTDTQYF	TGTGCCAGCTCACCCTCTACCGGAGTTAGCACAGATACGCAGTATTTT
TRBV19	TRBJ2-7	once	.	CASSIVGSRSYEQYF	TGTGCCAGTAGTATCGTGGGGAGTAGGAGCTACGAGCAGTACTTC
TRBV5-1	TRBJ2-7	.	TRBD2	CASSASGGYEQYF	TGCGCCAGCAGCGCCTCGGGGGGCTACGAGCAGTACTTC
TRBV28	TRBJ1-3	.	.	CASSLSARGRNTIYF	TGTGCCAGCAGTTTATCGGCCAGGGGTAGAAACACCATATATTTT
TRBV19	TRBJ2-1	.	TRBD2	CASSIRSSGSPTKQFF	TGTGCCAGTAGTATTCGGTCTAGCGGGAGCCCCACTAAGCAGTTCTTC
TRBV28	TRBJ1-5	.	.	CASSRDILPQHF	TGTGCCAGCAGCCGTGACATTTTGCCCCAGCATTTT
TRBV19	TRBJ1-1	.	.	CASSISGVNTEAFF	TGTGCCAGTAGTATATCTGGAGTGAACACTGAAGCTTTCTTT
TRBV15	TRBJ2-5	.	.	CATSRDAGREQETQYF	TGTGCCACCAGCAGAGATGCAGGGCGGGAACAAGAGACCCAGTACTTC
TRBV19	TRBJ1-4	.	TRBD1	CASSPDREREKLFF	TGTGCCAGTAGTCCGGACAGGGAACGAGAAAAACTGTTTTTT
TRBV6-6	TRBJ1-2	.	.	CASSYSPRNGYTF	TGTGCCAGCAGTTACTCGCCCCGAAACGGCTACACCTTC
TRBV2	TRBJ2-7	.	.	CASREGGYEQYF	TGTGCCAGCAGAGAGGGGGGTTACGAGCAGTACTTC
TRBV7-8	TRBJ2-3	.	TRBD2	CASRTSGLDTQYF	TGTGCCAGCAGGACTAGCGGGTTAGATACGCAGTATTTT
TRBV21-1	TRBJ2-1	.	.	CASSSDRPHNEQFF	TGTGCCAGCAGCAGTGACCGACCTCACAATGAGCAGTTCTTC
TRBV30	TRBJ1-5	.	TRBD1	CAWSVAGQNNQPQHF	TGTGCCTGGAGTGTGGCGGGACAGAACAATCAGCCCCAGCATTTT
TRBV7-2	TRBJ1-2	.	.	CASSPRLTHYGYTF	TGTGCCAGCAGCCCACGGCTCACCCACTATGGCTACACCTTC
TRBV2	TRBJ2-7	.	TRBD1	CASGGTGGVVQYF	TGTGCCAGCGGCGGGACAGGGGGGGTAGTGCAGTACTTC
TRBV6-5	TRBJ2-7	.	.	CASSYSRQGYEQYF	TGTGCCAGCAGTTACAGTAGGCAGGGTTACGAGCAGTACTTC
TRBV10-3	TRBJ2-5	.	.	CAISESKETQYF	TGTGCCATCAGTGAGTCCAAAGAGACCCAGTACTTC
TRBV5-1	TRBJ2-2	.	.	CASSSRSSANTGELFF	TGCGCCAGCAGCTCCCGGTCAAGCGCGAACACCGGGGAGCTGTTTTTT
TRBV18	TRBJ1-3	.	.	CASSPTPATDTIYF	TGTGCCAGCTCACCAACCCCAGCCACGGACACCATATATTTT
TRBV4-1	TRBJ2-7	.	TRBD2	CASSQEWGRAYEQYF	TGCGCCAGCAGCCAAGAGTGGGGGAGGGCCTACGAGCAGTACTTC
TRBV2	TRBJ2-5	.	TRBD2	CASSVGGTRVETQYF	TGTGCCAGCAGCGTGGGGGGGACTAGAGTGGAGACCCAGTACTTC
TRBV28	TRBJ1-5	.	.	CASNHGLGQTSNQPQHF	TGTGCCAGCAACCACGGGCTAGGACAGACTAGCAATCAGCCCCAGCATTTT
TRBV28	TRBJ2-7	few	TRBD2	CASSPNSGSITYEQYF	TGTGCCAGCAGTCCAAATAGCGGGAGCATAACCTACGAGCAGTACTTC
TRBV11-2	TRBJ2-7	.	.	CASSLDFGYEQYF	TGTGCCAGCAGCTTAGATTTTGGGTACGAGCAGTACTTC
TRBV19	TRBJ1-2	.	TRBD1	CASRDRAFYGYTF	TGTGCCAGTCGGGACAGGGCTTTCTATGGCTACACCTTC
TRBV19	TRBJ1-5	.	.	CASRPVGTGNSNQPQHF	TGTGCCAGTAGGCCGGTGGGCACCGGCAATAGCAATCAGCCCCAGCATTTT
TRBV5-1	TRBJ2-1	.	TRBD2	CASSSRDTRAGVGNEQFF	TGCGCCAGCAGCTCCCGGGACACGCGAGCGGGAGTGGGGAATGAGCAGTTCTTC
TRBV4-1	TRBJ1-3	.	TRBD1	CASSQGGTGTGNTIYF	TGCGCCAGCAGCCAAGGGGGGACAGGGACGGGAAACACCATATATTTT
TRBV4-1	TRBJ1-2	few	TRBD1	CASSRDRATYGYTF	TGCGCCAGCAGCCGGGACAGGGCGACCTATGGCTACACCTTC
TRBV28	TRBJ2-2	.	.	CASSRIGELFF	TGTGCCAGCAGCCGTATCGGGGAGCTGTTTTTT
TRBV15	TRBJ1-5	.	.	CATSRKSRATPNQPQHF	TGTGCCACCAGCAGAAAATCACGGGCCACCCCTAATCAGCCCCAGCATTTT
TRBV5-5	TRBJ2-7	.	TRBD1	CASSFWGQGIAYEQYF	TGTGCCAGCAGCTTCTGGGGACAGGGAATTGCCTACGAGCAGTACTTC
TRBV7-9	TRBJ2-7	.	.	CASSLRAGTSYEQYF	TGTGCCAGCAGCTTAAGAGCCGGGACTTCCTACGAGCAGTACTTC
TRBV28	TRBJ2-7	.	.	CASSPATAPHHTYEQYF	TGTGCCAGCAGTCCCGCCACAGCCCCTCATCACACCTACGAGCAGTACTTC
TRBV28	TRBJ1-5	.	TRBD1	CASSSSGTGNQPQHF	TGTGCCAGCAGTTCCTCCGGGACAGGGAATCAGCCCCAGCATTTT
TRBV7-6	TRBJ2-2	.	TRBD2	CASSSAGLITGELFF	TGTGCCAGCAGCTCTGCGGGACTAATCACCGGGGAGCTGTTTTTT
TRBV28	TRBJ1-6	.	.	CASSYENSPLHF	TGTGCCAGCAGTTACGAAAATTCACCCCTCCACTTT
TRBV7-9	TRBJ1-5	.	.	CASSRDGTSQHF	TGTGCCAGCAGCAGGGACGGGACCTCCCAGCATTTT
TRBV5-4	TRBJ1-1	.	TRBD1	CASKRTGAWYTEAFF	TGTGCCAGCAAAAGGACAGGGGCCTGGTACACTGAAGCTTTCTTT
TRBV18	TRBJ2-7	.	.	CASSLGDRSSYEQYF	TGTGCCAGCTCACTCGGCGACAGGAGCTCCTACGAGCAGTACTTC
TRBV19	TRBJ2-7	.	TRBD1	CASSMWDRPYEQYF	TGTGCCAGTAGTATGTGGGACAGACCCTACGAGCAGTACTTC
TRBV28	TRBJ2-3	.	.	CASNGQFTDTQYF	TGTGCCAGCAACGGGCAATTCACAGATACGCAGTATTTT
TRBV2	TRBJ1-5	.	TRBD1	CASSGQGAIQPQHF	TGTGCCAGCAGCGGACAGGGGGCTATTCAGCCCCAGCATTTT
TRBV4-2	TRBJ1-2	.	.	CASSQIGLRGLRYGYTF	TGTGCCAGCAGCCAGATAGGGTTGCGGGGGCTTCGCTATGGCTACACCTTC
TRBV19	TRBJ2-3	once	TRBD2	CASSHSQLAGSTDTQYF	TGTGCCAGTAGTCACTCTCAACTAGCGGGCAGCACAGATACGCAGTATTTT
TRBV6-1	TRBJ2-7	once	TRBD2	CATRTRDYYEQYF	TGTGCCACACGTACCCGGGACTACTACGAGCAGTACTTC
TRBV9	TRBJ1-2	.	.	CASSVGRDYGYTF	TGTGCCAGCAGCGTAGGCAGGGACTATGGCTACACCTTC
TRBV5-4	TRBJ2-3	.	TRBD2	CASSLIRGGKDTQYF	TGTGCCAGCAGCTTGATCCGGGGGGGTAAGGATACGCAGTATTTT